Each of the 29 T cell receptor beta chains below was sequenced from the same sample in a study of blood T cell repertoires in COVID-19. The protocol was immunoSEQ multiplex PCR, while the TCRdb copy is restricted to in-frame clones and leaves out a portion. The sample yields about 70,000 clones, over 75% seen once. Sequencing input: peripheral blood. All receptors derive from a human donor in a cohort sampled during active COVID-19.

Only a few counts were recorded for this clone. The rearrangement links TRBV9 to TRBJ1-3; D gene unclear. The CDR3 loop spans 15 amino acids. Germline-derived CDR1 and CDR2 are SGDLS and YYNGEE. Trimming pared 0 bases from V and 2 bases from J, leaving 9 bases between. The CDR3 DNA is TGTGCCAGCAGCGTAGAAGTCACTACTGGAAACACCATATATTTT. It codes for CASSVEVTTGNTIYF.

V and J are TRBV28 and TRBJ1-6, with 9 nucleotides matching TRBD1. J gave up 10 bases and V 6 bases, and 16 bases lay outside the gene matches. Germline CDR1 is MDHEN and CDR2 is SYDVKM. The CDR3 is made up of 17 amino acids. The CDR3 loop is CASSNAGTGLRGSPLHF. The CDR3 coding sequence is TGTGCCAGCAGCAACGCCGGGACAGGGCTCCGGGGGTCACCCCTCCACTTT.

The chain couples TRBV6-2 or TRBV6-3 to TRBJ1-2; perhaps TRBD1 as D (6 bases). Trimming left V 5 bases short and J 0 bases short, with 13 bases between. Per the germline V gene, CDR1 is MNHEY and CDR2 is SVGEGT. CDR3 length: 15 residues. CDR3: CASSRFRGPNYGYTF. In nucleotides, the CDR3 is TGTGCCAGCAGTCGCTTCAGGGGTCCTAACTATGGCTACACCTTC.

The V and J genes are TRBV5-5 and TRBJ2-7; TRBD1 agrees at 8 bases. The CDR3 runs to 15 residues. V lost 0 bases and J lost 4; bases outside the gene matches: 6. Germline V CDR1 and CDR2: SGHKS, YYEKEE (reference sequence). The CDR3 protein is CASSLGTGILYEQYF. The DNA for the CDR3 is TGTGCCAGCAGCTTGGGGACAGGGATTTTGTACGAGCAGTACTTC.

This chain joins TRBV2 and TRBJ2-7, with a weak D call TRBD1 (5 bases). Deletions cut 8 bases from V and 3 bases from J, with 14 bases between. The CDR3 is 13 amino acids. The germline V gene encodes CDR1 SNHLY and CDR2 FYNNEI. The CDR3 bases are TGTGCCAGCCTACCCCCCGACAGCTACGAGCAGTACTTC. It yields the protein CASLPPDSYEQYF.

The chain combines TRBV7-2 with TRBJ1-5, with 9 bases lining up with TRBD1. V was pared by 4 bases and J by 3 bases, with 4 bases of the junction left unmatched. Germline loops: CDR1 SGHTA, CDR2 FQGNSA. This CDR3 has 15 amino acids. The CDR3 spells CASSSRTGDNQPQHF. CDR3 nucleotide sequence: TGTGCCAGCAGCTCCCGGACAGGGGACAATCAGCCCCAGCATTTT.

The gene calls are TRBV11-3 and TRBJ2-7; 11 positions agree with TRBD1. The germline CDR1 and CDR2 sequences are SGHNT and YENEEA. J was trimmed by 5 bases and V by 5 bases; bases with no gene match: 11. This CDR3 is 16 amino acids long. As DNA, the CDR3 is TGTGCCAGCAGCCCGACAGGACAGGGGGCATTAAACGAGCAGTACTTC. As protein: CASSPTGQGALNEQYF.

The rearrangement uses TRBV10-3 and TRBJ1-1, with D perhaps TRBD1 (6 bases). Per the germline V gene, CDR1 is ENHRY and CDR2 is SYGVKD. The CDR3 is made up of 14 amino acids. The V and J ends lost 0 bases and 7 bases respectively, with 12 bases between them. The chain's CDR3 is CAISESGWDIEAFF. CDR3 coding DNA: TGTGCCATCAGTGAGTCAGGGTGGGACATTGAAGCTTTCTTT.

The chain links TRBV6-6 to TRBJ1-2, with D possibly being TRBD1 (6 bases). The length of the CDR3 is 14 residues. Trimming cost V 6 bases and J 0 bases, with 11 bases left between them. Germline V gene data show CDR1 as MNHNY and CDR2 as SVGAGI (reference sequence). CDR3: CASRDSLTNYGYTF. In DNA form, the CDR3 reads TGTGCCAGCAGGGACAGCTTAACTAACTATGGCTACACCTTC.

This chain links TRBV12-5 with TRBJ2-1; no reliable D call. The germline gives CDR1 LGHNT, CDR2 FRNRAP. V dropped 6 bases and J dropped 0 bases, with 9 bases sitting between them. CDR3 size: 14 residues. This CDR3 reads CASGSGSSYNEQFF. CDR3 in DNA: TGTGCTAGTGGCTCCGGTAGCTCCTACAATGAGCAGTTCTTC. Supplemented by reference TRBV12-5 and TRBJ2-1, the full variable domain reads DARVTQTPRHKVTEMGQEVTMRCQPILGHNTVFWYRQTMMQGLELLAYFRNRAPLDDSGMPKDRFSAEMPDATLATLKIQPSEPRDSAVYFCASGSGSSYNEQFFGPGTRLTVL.

The rearrangement links TRBV6-2 or TRBV6-3 to TRBJ2-7; D perhaps matches TRBD2 (6 bases). This CDR3 is built from 15 residues. The V and J ends lost 5 bases and 3 bases respectively, with 17 bases between them. Germline V gives CDR1 MNHEY, CDR2 SVGEGT. CDR3 residues: CASSAGGISIYEQYF. CDR3 nucleotides: TGTGCCAGCAGTGCTGGGGGGATATCGATCTACGAGCAGTACTTC.

V and J are TRBV3-1 (or the pseudogene TRBV3-2) and TRBJ2-1; the match to TRBD2 covers 7 bases. V shed 0 bases, J shed 8 bases, and the junction held 10 bases outside the gene matches. The V gene's germline CDR1 is LGHDT and CDR2 YNNKEL (reference sequence). CDR3 length: 16 amino acids. The CDR3 region has the DNA TGTGCCAGCAGCCAAGATCCGAGCGGGGTAAGGTATGAGCAGTTCTTC. It yields the protein CASSQDPSGVRYEQFF.

V gene TRBV28 combines with J gene TRBJ1-1, with D uncertain. Germline CDR1 reads MDHEN; CDR2 reads SYDVKM. Trimming pared 2 bases from V and 1 base from J, leaving 5 bases between. The CDR3 has 13 amino acids. DNA of the CDR3: TGTGCCAGCAGTTTAGTACAGAACACTGAAGCTTTCTTT. Its protein product is CASSLVQNTEAFF.

The V and J genes are TRBV5-1 and TRBJ2-1; 10 bases agree with TRBD2. V lost 2 bases to trimming and J lost 5 bases; unmatched junction nucleotides: 4. This CDR3 region has 15 residues. CDR1 and CDR2 (germline): SGHRS, YFSETQ. As DNA, the CDR3 is TGCGCCAGCAGCTTTCTAGCGGGGGCCGACAATGAGCAGTTCTTC. It is translated as CASSFLAGADNEQFF.

The chain has TRBV6-5 and TRBJ1-6; D perhaps matches TRBD1 (6 bases). The ends were cut back, 5 bases at V and 6 bases at J, with 14 bases in the middle. CDR1 and CDR2 (germline): MNHEY, SVGAGI. The CDR3 extends over 15 amino acids. CDR3 sequence (DNA): TGTGCCAGCAGTCCCGGGACACGGACTAATTCACCCCTCCACTTT. Translated, it gives CASSPGTRTNSPLHF.

The genes are TRBV28 and TRBJ2-7; tentative D call: TRBD2 (6 bases). Germline assignment: CDR1 MDHEN and CDR2 SYDVKM. The V end lost 7 bases, the J end lost 5 bases, and 24 bases lay between the germline ends. The CDR3 contains 16 residues. CDR3 protein: CASINGGAAPTHEQYF. The CDR3 DNA reads TGTGCCAGCATCAACGGGGGTGCCGCCCCGACCCACGAGCAGTACTTC. Combining the CDR3 with reference TRBV28 and TRBJ2-7 gives the whole variable domain DVKVTQSSRYLVKRTGEKVFLECVQDMDHENMFWYRQDPGLGLRLIYFSYDVKMKEKGDIPEGYSVSREKKERFSLILESASTNQTSMYLCASINGGAAPTHEQYFGPGTRLTVT.

This chain uses TRBV2 with TRBJ1-1; 8 positions match TRBD1. Germline CDR1 reads SNHLY; CDR2 reads FYNNEI. V lost 1 base and J lost 7; bases outside the gene matches: 14. The CDR3 runs 17 residues. The DNA of the CDR3 is TGTGCCAGCAGTGAAGTTGGCCAGGGGGCGAGAGAGGGTGAAGCTTTCTTT. The encoded protein is CASSEVGQGAREGEAFF.

The chain uses TRBV7-3 and TRBJ2-5; 11 positions agree with TRBD1. The CDR3 sequence is 15 residues long. J was trimmed by 4 bases and V by 5 bases; bases with no gene match: 6. Germline assignment: CDR1 SGHTA and CDR2 FQGTGA. For the CDR3, the DNA is TGTGCCAGCAGCCAAGCAGGGACAGGGGGAGAGACCCAGTACTTC. Encoded protein: CASSQAGTGGETQYF.

J is TRBJ2-7 and V is TRBV7-2; 8 bases fit TRBD2. CDR3 length: 12 amino acids. Germline trimming cut 9 bases from V and 6 bases from J; bases unmatched to any gene: 7. CDR1 and CDR2 (germline): SGHTA, FQGNSA. CDR3 residues: CARREALCEQYF. The CDR3 coding sequence is TGTGCCAGGCGGGAGGCCCTATGCGAGCAGTACTTC. The full variable domain, its missing parts supplied by reference TRBV7-2 and TRBJ2-7, is GAGVSQSPSNKVTEKGKDVELRCDPISGHTALYWYRQSLGQGLEFLIYFQGNSAPDKSGLPSDRFSAERTGGSVSTLTIQRTQQEDSAVYLCARREALCEQYFGPGTRLTVT.

The V and J genes are TRBV4-1 and TRBJ2-1; a possible D gene is TRBD2 (5 bases). This CDR3 has 14 amino acids. Trimming left V 4 bases short and J 8 bases short, with 15 bases between. CDR1 is MGHRA, CDR2 YSYEKL, per germline. CDR3 region: CASSPRSGLDEQFF. The CDR3 DNA reads as TGCGCCAGCAGCCCCCGAAGTGGACTGGATGAGCAGTTCTTC.

The chain carries TRBV6-1 and TRBJ1-1, with D unclear. CDR3 length: 13 residues. Germline loops: CDR1 MNHNS, CDR2 SASEGT. V lost 3 bases and J lost 1, with 6 bases in between. The CDR3 loop is CASSDPGNTEAFF. The CDR3 region has the DNA TGTGCCAGCAGTGACCCAGGGAACACTGAAGCTTTCTTT.

The chain uses TRBV30 and TRBJ1-1; the D is unclear. CDR1 is GTSNPN and CDR2 is SVGIG in the germline V gene (reference sequence). The CDR3 loop spans 11 amino acids. Between the trimmed V and J ends, which lost 1 base and 6 bases, there was a span of 6 bases. CDR3 in DNA: TGTGCCTGGAGTGGGAGAGCTGAAGCTTTCTTT. Protein sequence: CAWSGRAEAFF.

This clone has only a few counts. This chain links TRBV5-4 with TRBJ1-4; the match to TRBD1 covers 8 bases. Germline CDR1 is SGHNT and CDR2 is YYREEE (reference sequence). The CDR3 is 15 amino acids. Germline trimming cut 4 bases from V and 1 base from J; bases unmatched to any gene: 3. CDR3 region: CASSAGGRTNEKLFF. DNA of the CDR3: TGTGCCAGCAGCGCAGGGGGCCGAACTAATGAAAAACTGTTTTTT.

This rearrangement joins TRBV13 to TRBJ2-5; maybe TRBD1 (6 bases). This CDR3 has 16 residues. Trimming took 5 bases from V and 4 from J, leaving 20 bases between them. Germline-derived CDR1 and CDR2 are PRHDT and FYEKMQ (reference sequence). This CDR3 reads CASSHVPLTGLETQYF. The CDR3 DNA is TGTGCCAGCAGCCACGTCCCTTTGACAGGTCTAGAGACCCAGTACTTC.

This chain uses TRBV4-1 with TRBJ2-3; TRBD1 aligns across 8 bases. The CDR3 has 15 amino acids. Germline assignment: CDR1 MGHRA and CDR2 YSYEKL. V lost 0 bases to trimming and J lost 1 base; unmatched junction nucleotides: 0. The CDR3 reads CASSQEDRGTDTQYF. The CDR3 nucleotides are TGCGCCAGCAGCCAAGAGGACAGGGGCACAGATACGCAGTATTTT.

The rearrangement joins TRBV30 to TRBJ1-5; D is ambiguous. The CDR3 has 12 amino acids. Germline V CDR1 and CDR2: GTSNPN, SVGIG (reference sequence). The germline V and J ends were trimmed by 0 bases and 7 bases, with 7 bases remaining between them. This CDR3 is CAWSVGRQPQHF. The CDR3 DNA reads as TGTGCCTGGAGTGTAGGGAGGCAGCCCCAGCATTTT.

The chain joins TRBV7-2 to TRBJ1-2; 9 bases are shared with TRBD1. CDR1 SGHTA and CDR2 FQGNSA come from the germline V gene. The CDR3 totals 13 residues. J lost 8 bases, V lost 5 bases, and 6 bases had no gene match. CDR3 sequence reads: CASSTRDRDGYTF. The CDR3 bases are TGTGCCAGCAGCACCCGGGACAGGGACGGCTACACCTTC.

This clone was recorded only once. The chain recombines TRBV6-5 with TRBJ1-2; D is ambiguous. CDR3 length: 13 amino acids. V was trimmed by 4 bases and J by 13 bases, leaving 19 bases between them. Germline V lookup: CDR1 MNHEY, CDR2 SVGAGI. DNA for the CDR3: TGTGCCAGCAGTTCCCACTCGTTTCCAGGCCTCACCTTC. This encodes CASSSHSFPGLTF.

The chain combines TRBV7-9 with TRBJ1-3, with D uncertain. Germline V gene lookup returns CDR1 SEHNR and CDR2 FQNEAQ (reference sequence). CDR3 size: 15 residues. V shed 7 bases and J shed 1 base, with 14 bases lying between them. This CDR3 reads CASMEDGQSGNTIYF. The CDR3 bases are TGTGCCAGCATGGAGGACGGCCAGTCTGGAAACACCATATATTTT.